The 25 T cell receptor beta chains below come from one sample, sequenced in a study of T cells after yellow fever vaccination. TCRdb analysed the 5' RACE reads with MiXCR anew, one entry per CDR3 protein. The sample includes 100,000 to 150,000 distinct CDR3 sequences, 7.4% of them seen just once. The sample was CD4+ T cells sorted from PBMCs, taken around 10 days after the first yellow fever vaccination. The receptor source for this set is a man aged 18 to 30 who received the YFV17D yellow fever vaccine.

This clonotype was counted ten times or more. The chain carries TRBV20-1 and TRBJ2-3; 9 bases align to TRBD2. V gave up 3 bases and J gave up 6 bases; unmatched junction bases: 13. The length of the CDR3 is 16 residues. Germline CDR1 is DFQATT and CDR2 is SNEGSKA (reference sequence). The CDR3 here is CSASGSAVLAGDTQYF. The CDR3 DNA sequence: TGCAGTGCTAGCGGAAGCGCGGTTCTAGCGGGGGATACGCAGTATTTT.

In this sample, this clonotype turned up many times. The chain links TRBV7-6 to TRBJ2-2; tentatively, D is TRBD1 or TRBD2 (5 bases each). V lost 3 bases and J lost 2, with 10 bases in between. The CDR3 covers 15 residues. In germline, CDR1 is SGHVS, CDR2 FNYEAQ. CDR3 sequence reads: CASSFGGLNTGELFF. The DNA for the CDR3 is TGTGCCAGCAGCTTTGGGGGTTTAAACACCGGGGAGCTGTTTTTT. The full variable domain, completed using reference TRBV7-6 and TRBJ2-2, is GAGVSQSPRYKVTKRGQDVALRCDPISGHVSLYWYRQALGQGPEFLTYFNYEAQQDKSGLPNDRFSAERPEGSISTLTIQRTEQRDSAMYRCASSFGGLNTGELFFGEGSRLTVL.

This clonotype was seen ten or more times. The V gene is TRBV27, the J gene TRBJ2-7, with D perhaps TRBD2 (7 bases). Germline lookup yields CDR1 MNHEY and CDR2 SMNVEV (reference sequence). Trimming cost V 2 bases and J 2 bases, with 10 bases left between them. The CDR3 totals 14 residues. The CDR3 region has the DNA TGTGCCAGCAGTTTAAAGGGGGGGCCCTACGAGCAGTACTTC. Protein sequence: CASSLKGGPYEQYF.

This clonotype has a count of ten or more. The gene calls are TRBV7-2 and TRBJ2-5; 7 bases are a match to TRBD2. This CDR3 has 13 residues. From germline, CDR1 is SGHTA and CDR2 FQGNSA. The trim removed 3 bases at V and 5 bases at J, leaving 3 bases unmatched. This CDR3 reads CASSFSGGETQYF. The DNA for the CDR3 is TGTGCCAGCAGCTTTTCCGGGGGGGAGACCCAGTACTTC.

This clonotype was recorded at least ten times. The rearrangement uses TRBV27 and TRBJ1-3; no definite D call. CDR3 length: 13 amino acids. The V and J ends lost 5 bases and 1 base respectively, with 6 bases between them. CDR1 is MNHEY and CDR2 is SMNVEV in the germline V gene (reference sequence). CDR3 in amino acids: CASSPQSGNTIYF. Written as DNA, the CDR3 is TGTGCCAGCAGTCCTCAATCTGGAAACACCATATATTTT.

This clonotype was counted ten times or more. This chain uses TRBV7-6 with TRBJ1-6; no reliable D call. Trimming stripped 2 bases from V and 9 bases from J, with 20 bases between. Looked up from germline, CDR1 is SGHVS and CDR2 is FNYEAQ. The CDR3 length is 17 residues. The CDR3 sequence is CASSLWRFGQKGSPLHF. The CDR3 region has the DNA TGTGCCAGCAGCTTATGGCGGTTTGGGCAGAAGGGTTCACCCCTCCACTTT.

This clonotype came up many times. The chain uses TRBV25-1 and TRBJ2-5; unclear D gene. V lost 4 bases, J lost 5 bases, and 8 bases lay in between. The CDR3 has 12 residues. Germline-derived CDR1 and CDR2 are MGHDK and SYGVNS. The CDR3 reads CASSGVGETQYF. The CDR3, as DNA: TGTGCCAGCAGTGGGGTGGGGGAGACCCAGTACTTC. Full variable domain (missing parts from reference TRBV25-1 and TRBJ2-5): EADIYQTPRYLVIGTGKKITLECSQTMGHDKMYWYQQDPGMELHLIHYSYGVNSTEKGDLSSESTVSRIRTEHFPLTLESARPSHTSQYLCASSGVGETQYFGPGTRLLVL.

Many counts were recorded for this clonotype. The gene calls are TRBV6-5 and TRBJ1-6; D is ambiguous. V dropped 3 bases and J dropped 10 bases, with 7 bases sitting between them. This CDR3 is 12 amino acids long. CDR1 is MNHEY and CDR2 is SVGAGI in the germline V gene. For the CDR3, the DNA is TGTGCCAGCAGTTATAAGTCCTCACCCCTCCACTTT. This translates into CASSYKSSPLHF.

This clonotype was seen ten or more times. The DNA for the CDR3 is TGCAGTGCTGTCCCCGGGACAGGACAAGAGACCCAGTACTTC. Its protein is CSAVPGTGQETQYF. The V call is TRBV20-1, the J call TRBJ2-5; 8 bases match TRBD1. CDR1 is DFQATT and CDR2 is SNEGSKA in the germline V gene (reference sequence). With 5 bases clipped from V and 2 bases from J, the junction kept 7 bases outside the gene matches. The CDR3 consists of 14 residues.

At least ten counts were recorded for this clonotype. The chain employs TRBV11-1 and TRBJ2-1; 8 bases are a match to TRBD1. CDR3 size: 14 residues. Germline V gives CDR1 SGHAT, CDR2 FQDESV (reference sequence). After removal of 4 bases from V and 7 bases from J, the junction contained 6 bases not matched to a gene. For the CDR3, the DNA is TGTGCCAGCAGCTGGACAGGGAATGAAAATGAGCAGTTCTTC. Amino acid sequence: CASSWTGNENEQFF. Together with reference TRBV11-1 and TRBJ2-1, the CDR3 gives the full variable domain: EAEVAQSPRYKITEKSQAVAFWCDPISGHATLYWYRQILGQGPELLVQFQDESVVDDSQLPKDRFSAERLKGVDSTLKIQPAELGDSAMYLCASSWTGNENEQFFGPGTRLTVL.

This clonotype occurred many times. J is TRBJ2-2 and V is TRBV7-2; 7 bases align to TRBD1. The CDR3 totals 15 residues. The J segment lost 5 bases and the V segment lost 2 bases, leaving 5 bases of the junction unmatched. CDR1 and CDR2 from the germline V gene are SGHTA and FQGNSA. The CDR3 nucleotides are TGTGCCAGCAGCTTACGAAGGGGGCGAACCGGGGAGCTGTTTTTT. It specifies CASSLRRGRTGELFF. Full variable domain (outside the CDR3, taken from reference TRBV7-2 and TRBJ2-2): GAGVSQSPSNKVTEKGKDVELRCDPISGHTALYWYRQSLGQGLEFLIYFQGNSAPDKSGLPSDRFSAERTGGSVSTLTIQRTQQEDSAVYLCASSLRRGRTGELFFGEGSRLTVL.

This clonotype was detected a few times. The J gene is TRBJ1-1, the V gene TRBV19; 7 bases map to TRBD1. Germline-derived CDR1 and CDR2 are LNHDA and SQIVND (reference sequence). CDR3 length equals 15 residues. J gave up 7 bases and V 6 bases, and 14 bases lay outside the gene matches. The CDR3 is CASRPGQDFVNEAFF. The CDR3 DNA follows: TGTGCCAGTAGGCCCGGACAGGACTTCGTGAATGAAGCTTTCTTT. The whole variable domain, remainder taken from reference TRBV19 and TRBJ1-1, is DGGITQSPKYLFRKEGQNVTLSCEQNLNHDAMYWYRQDPGQGLRLIYYSQIVNDFQKGDIAEGYSVSREKKESFPLTVTSAQKNPTAFYLCASRPGQDFVNEAFFGQGTRLTVV.

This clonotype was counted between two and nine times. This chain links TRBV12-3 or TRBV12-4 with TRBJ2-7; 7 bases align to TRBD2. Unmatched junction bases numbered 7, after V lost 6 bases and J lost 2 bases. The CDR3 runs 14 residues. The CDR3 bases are TGTGCCAGCAGCGACCTCCGGGGGGCCTACGAGCAGTACTTC. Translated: CASSDLRGAYEQYF.

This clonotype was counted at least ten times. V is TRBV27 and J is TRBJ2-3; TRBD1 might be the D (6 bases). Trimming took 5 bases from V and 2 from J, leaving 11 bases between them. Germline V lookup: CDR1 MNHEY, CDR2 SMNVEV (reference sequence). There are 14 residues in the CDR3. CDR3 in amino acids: CASSPGQFTDTQYF. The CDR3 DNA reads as TGTGCCAGCAGTCCCGGACAGTTCACAGATACGCAGTATTTT.

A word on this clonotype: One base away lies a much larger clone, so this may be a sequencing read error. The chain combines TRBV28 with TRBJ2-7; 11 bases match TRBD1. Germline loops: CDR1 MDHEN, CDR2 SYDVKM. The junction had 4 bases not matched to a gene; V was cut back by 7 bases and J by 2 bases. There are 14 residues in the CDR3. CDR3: CASTTGQGAYEQYV. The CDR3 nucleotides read TGTGCCAGCACCACGGGACAGGGGGCCTACGAGCAGTACGTC.

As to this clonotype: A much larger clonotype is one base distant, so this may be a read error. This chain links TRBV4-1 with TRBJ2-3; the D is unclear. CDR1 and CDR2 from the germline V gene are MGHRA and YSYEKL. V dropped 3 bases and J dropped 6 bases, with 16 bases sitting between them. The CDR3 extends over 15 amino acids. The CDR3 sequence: CASSHPLTPADTQYF. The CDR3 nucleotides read TGCGCCAGCAGCCACCCGCTAACACCTGCCGATACGCAGTATTTT.

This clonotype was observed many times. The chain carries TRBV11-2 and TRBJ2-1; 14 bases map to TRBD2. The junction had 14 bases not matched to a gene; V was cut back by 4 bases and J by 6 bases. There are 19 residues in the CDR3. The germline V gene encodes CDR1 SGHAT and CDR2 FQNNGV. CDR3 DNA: TGTGCCAGCAGCTCCCGACTAGCGGGGGGGTCGGAATATATCAATGAGCAGTTCTTC. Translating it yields CASSSRLAGGSEYINEQFF.

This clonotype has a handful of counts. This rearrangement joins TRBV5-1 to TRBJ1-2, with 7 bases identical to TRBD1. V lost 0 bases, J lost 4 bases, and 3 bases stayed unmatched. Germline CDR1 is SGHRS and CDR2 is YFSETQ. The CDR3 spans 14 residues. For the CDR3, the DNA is TGCGCCAGCAGCTTGGACGACAGGGCCTATGGCTACACCTTC. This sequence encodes CASSLDDRAYGYTF.

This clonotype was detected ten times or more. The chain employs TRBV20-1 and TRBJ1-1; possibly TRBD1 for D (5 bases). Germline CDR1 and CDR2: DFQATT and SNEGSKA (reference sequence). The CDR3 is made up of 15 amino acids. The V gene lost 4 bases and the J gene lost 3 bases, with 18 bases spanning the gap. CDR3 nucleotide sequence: TGCAGTGCTAAAAGGACACCCTACGAGGACACTGAAGCTTTCTTT. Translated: CSAKRTPYEDTEAFF.

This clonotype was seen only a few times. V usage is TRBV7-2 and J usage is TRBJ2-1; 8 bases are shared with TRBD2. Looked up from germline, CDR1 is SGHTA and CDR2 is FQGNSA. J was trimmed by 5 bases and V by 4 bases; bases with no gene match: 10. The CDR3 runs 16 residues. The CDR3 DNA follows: TGTGCCAGCAGCTGGTGGGGTGGGCGGGGGGACAATGAGCAGTTCTTC. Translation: CASSWWGGRGDNEQFF.

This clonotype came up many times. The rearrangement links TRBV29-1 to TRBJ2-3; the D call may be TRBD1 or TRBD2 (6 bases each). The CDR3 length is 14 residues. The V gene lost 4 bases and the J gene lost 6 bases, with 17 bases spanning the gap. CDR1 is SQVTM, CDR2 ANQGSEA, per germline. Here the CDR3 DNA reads TGCAGCGTTGGACGGGGGCAGGAAGGTGATACGCAGTATTTT. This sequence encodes CSVGRGQEGDTQYF.

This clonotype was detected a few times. This CDR3 is CASSLKNEKLFF. The CDR3 DNA is TGTGCCAGCAGCTTGAAGAATGAAAAACTGTTTTTT. V and J are TRBV5-4 and TRBJ1-4; D is undetermined. Germline V gives CDR1 SGHNT, CDR2 YYREEE (reference sequence). The CDR3 extends over 12 amino acids. The V end lost 1 base, the J end lost 5 bases, and 3 bases lay between the germline ends. The whole variable domain, filled in from reference TRBV5-4 and TRBJ1-4, reads ETGVTQSPTHLIKTRGQQVTLRCSSQSGHNTVSWYQQALGQGPQFIFQYYREEENGRGNFPPRFSGLQFPNYSSELNVNALELDDSALYLCASSLKNEKLFFGSGTQLSVL.

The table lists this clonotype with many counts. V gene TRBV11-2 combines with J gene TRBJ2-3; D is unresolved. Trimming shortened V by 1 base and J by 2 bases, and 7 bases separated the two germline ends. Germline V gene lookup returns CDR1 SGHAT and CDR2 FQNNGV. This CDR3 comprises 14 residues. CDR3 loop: CASSLVAPTDTQYF. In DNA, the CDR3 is TGTGCCAGCAGCTTAGTTGCGCCCACAGATACGCAGTATTTT.

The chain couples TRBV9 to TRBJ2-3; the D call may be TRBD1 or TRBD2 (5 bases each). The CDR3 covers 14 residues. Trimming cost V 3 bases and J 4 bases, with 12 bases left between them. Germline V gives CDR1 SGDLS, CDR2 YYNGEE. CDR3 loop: CASSGGKVADTQYF. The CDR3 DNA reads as TGTGCCAGCAGCGGGGGGAAGGTCGCAGATACGCAGTATTTT.

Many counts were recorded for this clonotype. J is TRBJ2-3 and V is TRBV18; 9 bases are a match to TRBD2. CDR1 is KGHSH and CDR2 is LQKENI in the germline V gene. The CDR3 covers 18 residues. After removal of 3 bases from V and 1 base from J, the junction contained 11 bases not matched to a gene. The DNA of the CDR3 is TGTGCCAGCTCACCCTCAAACCGGGCTAGCGGGGGCACAGATACGCAGTATTTT. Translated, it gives CASSPSNRASGGTDTQYF.